These T cell receptor beta chains were read from a single sample in a study of graft-versus-host responses after intestinal transplantation. The data were produced by immunoSEQ multiplex PCR, yet TCRdb's version contains in-frame clones alone and is incomplete. There are about 98,000 clones in the sample; more than 75% occur only once, and 1.4% lies in the top ten. The sample consisted of PBMCs, taken 255 days after intestinal transplant. These receptors all stem from a human patient who received an intestinal transplant, so some T cells may come from the graft donor. The conserved cysteine and the conserved F or W are not part of the CDR3 here.

>TRBV28|TRBJ2-5
ASSFGVIQETQY
>TRBV28|TRBJ2-5
ASSLLHRDRGQTQY
>TRBV10-1|TRBJ1-2
ASRRSGNGYT
>TRBV4-1|TRBJ2-1
ASSQELAGGGHEQF
>TRBV9|TRBJ2-5
ASSVGVEGRQETQY
>TRBV7-2|TRBJ1-3
ASSLILRTSGNTIY
>TRBV7-9|TRBJ2-1
ASIPVANTHNEQF
>TRBV5-1|TRBJ2-3
ASSLEGEPLDTQY
>TRBV6-1|TRBJ1-5
ACQGLQGRPQH
>TRBV6-1|TRBJ2-7
ASSEADRSYEQY
>TRBV5-1|TRBJ2-7
ASSAPGGGEQY
>TRBV29-1|TRBJ2-3
SARTGSTDTQY
>TRBV15|TRBJ2-5
ATSRDRDSETQY
>TRBV30|TRBJ2-1
AWSVLVARKRLASYNEQF
>TRBV28|TRBJ1-1
ASSLTGLTEAF
>TRBV6-1|TRBJ2-1
ASSDFGTGLDNEQF
>TRBV4-1|TRBJ2-2
ASAQILNTGELF
>TRBV19|TRBJ2-1
ASSIGTRTYNEQF
>TRBV7-8|TRBJ2-1
ASSSLPDMSSYNEQF
>TRBV4-1|TRBJ1-1
ASSQGDRDTEAF
>TRBV9|TRBJ2-1
ASSVAGLADYNEQF
>TRBV28|TRBJ1-5
AIRQGSRPDQPQH
>TRBV28|TRBJ2-7
ASRTAYEQY
>TRBV9|TRBJ1-1
ASSSQGLGTEAF
>TRBV19|TRBJ1-1
ASTRQGQNTEAF
>TRBV28|TRBJ2-3
ASSSPPRDTQY
>TRBV2|TRBJ1-2
ASRLGQGNVDGYT
>TRBV4-1|TRBJ2-7
ASSQQASTGGSYEQY
>TRBV19|TRBJ2-7
ASGRWDRGTYEQY
>TRBV28|TRBJ1-1
ASSLYAGGDTEAF
>TRBV5-1|TRBJ1-2
ASSGLRDFGYT
>TRBV6-5|TRBJ2-7
ASSSELAGRSEQY
>TRBV5-4|TRBJ1-2
ASSLAPGASNYGYT
>TRBV14|TRBJ1-4
ASSQIRNEKLF
>TRBV5-5|TRBJ2-5
ASSRDSFQETQY
>TRBV6-5|TRBJ2-2
ASSVTGELF
>TRBV6-6|TRBJ2-7
ASSYSSSYEQY
>TRBV6-5|TRBJ2-1
ASSKEIGSGNEQF
>TRBV18|TRBJ2-1
ASSPSSSGSYNEQF
>TRBV9|TRBJ2-1
ASSQEGLPTYNEQF